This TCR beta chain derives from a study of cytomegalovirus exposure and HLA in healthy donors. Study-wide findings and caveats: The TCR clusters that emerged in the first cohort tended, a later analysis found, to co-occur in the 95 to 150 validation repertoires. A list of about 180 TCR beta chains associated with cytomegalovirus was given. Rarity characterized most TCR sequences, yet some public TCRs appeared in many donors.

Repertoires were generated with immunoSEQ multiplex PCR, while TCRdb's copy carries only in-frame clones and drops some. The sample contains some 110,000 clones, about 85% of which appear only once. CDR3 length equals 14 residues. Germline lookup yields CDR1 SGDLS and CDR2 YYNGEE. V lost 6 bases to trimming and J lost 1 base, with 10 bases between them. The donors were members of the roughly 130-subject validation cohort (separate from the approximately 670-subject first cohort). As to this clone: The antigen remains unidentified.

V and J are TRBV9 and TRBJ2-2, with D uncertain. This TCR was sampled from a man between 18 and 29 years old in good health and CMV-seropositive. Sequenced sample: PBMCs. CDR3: CASTPRWNTGELFF. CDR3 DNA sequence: TGTGCCAGCACCCCTCGGTGGAACACCGGGGAGCTGTTTTTT.